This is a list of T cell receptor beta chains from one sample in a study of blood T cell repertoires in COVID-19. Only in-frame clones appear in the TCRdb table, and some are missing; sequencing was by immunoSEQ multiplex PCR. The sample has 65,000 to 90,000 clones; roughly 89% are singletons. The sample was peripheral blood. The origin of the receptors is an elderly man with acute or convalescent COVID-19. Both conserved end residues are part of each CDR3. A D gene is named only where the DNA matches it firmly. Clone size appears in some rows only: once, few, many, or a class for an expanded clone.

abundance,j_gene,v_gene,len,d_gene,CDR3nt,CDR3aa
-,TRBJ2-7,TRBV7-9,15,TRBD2,TGTGCCAGCAGCACCGGGACTAGCGGGAGCTACGAGCAGTACTTC,CASSTGTSGSYEQYF
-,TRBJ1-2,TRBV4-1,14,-,TGCGCCAGTCAGAGGACAGTGGCTAACTATGGCTACACCTTC,CASQRTVANYGYTF
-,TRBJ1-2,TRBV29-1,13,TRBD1,TGCAGCGTTCTATCCGGGACAGCAAGCGGCTACACCTTC,CSVLSGTASGYTF
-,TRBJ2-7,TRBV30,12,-,TGTGCCTGGAGTTATGGTTCTAGGATGCAGTACTTC,CAWSYGSRMQYF
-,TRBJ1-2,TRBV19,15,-,TGTGCCAGTAGTATCGGCTACAGGGCGAGTGGGGGCTACACCTTC,CASSIGYRASGGYTF
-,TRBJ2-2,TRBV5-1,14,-,TGCGCCAGCGGGCTACCTCTAGGGGACGGGGAGCTGTTTTTT,CASGLPLGDGELFF
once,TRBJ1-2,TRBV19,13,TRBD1,TGTGCCAGTAGTCGGACAGGGGAGTATGGCTACACCTTC,CASSRTGEYGYTF
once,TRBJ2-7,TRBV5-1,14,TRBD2,TGCGCCAGCAGCGCCGCGGGGGGAGCCTACGAGCAGTACTTC,CASSAAGGAYEQYF
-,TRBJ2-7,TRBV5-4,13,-,TGTGCCAGCAGCTCGACACCTTCCTACGAGCAGTACTTC,CASSSTPSYEQYF
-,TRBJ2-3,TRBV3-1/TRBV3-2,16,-,TGTGCCAGCAGCCAAGATGGGGGGGGCCTCACAGATACGCAGTATTTT,CASSQDGGGLTDTQYF
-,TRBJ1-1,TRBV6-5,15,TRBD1,TGTGCCAGCAGTTCTGCGGGACAGTCGAACACTGAAGCTTTCTTT,CASSSAGQSNTEAFF
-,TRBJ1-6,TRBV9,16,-,TGTGCCAGCAGCCCCCGAGGGCCCTTTAATAATTCACCCCTCCACTTT,CASSPRGPFNNSPLHF
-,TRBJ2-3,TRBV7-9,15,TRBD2,TGTGCCAGCAGCGCCTGGACTAGCGGCACAGATACGCAGTATTTT,CASSAWTSGTDTQYF
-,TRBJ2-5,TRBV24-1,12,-,TGTGCCACCAGTGAATCAGGGGTGCCCCAGTACTTC,CATSESGVPQYF
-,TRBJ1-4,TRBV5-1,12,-,TGCGCCAGCAGAGGGGCGGATGAAAAACTGTTTTTT,CASRGADEKLFF
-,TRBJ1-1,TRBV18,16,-,TGTGCCAGCTCACCACCGGGGCTCAAGGGGAACACTGAAGCTTTCTTT,CASSPPGLKGNTEAFF
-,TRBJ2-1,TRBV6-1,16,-,TGTGCCAGCAGTGAATCCCTCTACTACTCCTACAATGAGCAGTTCTTC,CASSESLYYSYNEQFF
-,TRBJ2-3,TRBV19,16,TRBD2,TGTGCCAGTAGTATGGGAGGGCTAGCGGGAACAGATACGCAGTATTTT,CASSMGGLAGTDTQYF
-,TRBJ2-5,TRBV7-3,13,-,TGTGCCAGCAGCTTAACCAGGCAAGAGACCCAGTACTTC,CASSLTRQETQYF
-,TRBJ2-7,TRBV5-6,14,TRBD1,TGTGCCAGCAGCGTGGGACAGGGGTCGTACGAGCAGTACTTC,CASSVGQGSYEQYF
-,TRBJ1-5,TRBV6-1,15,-,TGTGCCAGCAGTGAAGGTGTCTATAGCAATCAGCCCCAGCATTTT,CASSEGVYSNQPQHF
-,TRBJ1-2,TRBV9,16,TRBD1,TGTGCCAGCAGCCCAGGTCGGACAGGGGGAATCTATGGCTACACCTTC,CASSPGRTGGIYGYTF
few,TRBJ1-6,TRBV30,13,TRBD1,TGTGCCTGGAATCAGGGGGCTGATTCACCCCTCCACTTT,CAWNQGADSPLHF
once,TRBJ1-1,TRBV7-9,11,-,TGTGCCAGCAGCTCCTCCCCTGAAGCTTTCTTT,CASSSSPEAFF
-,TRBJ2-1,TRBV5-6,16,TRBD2,TGTGCCAGCAGCTGGACTAGCGGGAGGGCCCTCTTTGAGCAGTTCTTC,CASSWTSGRALFEQFF
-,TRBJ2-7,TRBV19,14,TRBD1,TGTGCCAGTATCTCCGGGACAGTCCCCTACGAGCAGTACTTC,CASISGTVPYEQYF
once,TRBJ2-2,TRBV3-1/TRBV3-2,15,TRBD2,TGTGCCAGCAGCTTCTGGACTAGCGGCACCGGGGAGCTGTTTTTT,CASSFWTSGTGELFF
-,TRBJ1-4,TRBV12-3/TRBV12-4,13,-,TGTGCCAGCAGTATACTGACAGGTAGAAAACTGTTTTTT,CASSILTGRKLFF
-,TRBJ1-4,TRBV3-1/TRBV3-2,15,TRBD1,TGTGCCAGCAGCCAAACGACAGGGGGGAATGAAAAACTGTTTTTT,CASSQTTGGNEKLFF